This T cell receptor (beta chain) stems from a study of response to subunit inactivated influenza vaccine. Notes on the study in general: There was a suggestion from the authors that each seasonal influenza vaccination recruits few new T cells.

TCRdb processed the RT-PCR reads anew with MiXCR; each CDR3 protein has one entry. This sample has fewer than 550,000 distinct CDR3 sequences, with 25% found just once. This clonotype has more than one count but fewer than ten. Its antigen is not known. V lost 4 bases, J lost 1 base, and 11 bases lay in between. From germline, CDR1 is SGDLS and CDR2 YYNGEE. CDR3 size: 14 residues. This TCR derives from a middle-aged man who received an inactivated influenza vaccine. The chain links TRBV9 to TRBJ1-1; no definite D call. Sequencing was performed on CD4+ T cells sorted from PBMCs, taken approximately 5 days after vaccination. CDR3 protein: CASSPPLGNTEAFF. The CDR3 DNA is TGTGCCAGCAGCCCACCCCTGGGGAACACTGAAGCTTTCTTT.